This T cell receptor (beta chain) emerged from a study of cytomegalovirus exposure and HLA in healthy donors. Across the study: The roughly 130 validation repertoires used the same platform as the roughly 700 first-cohort repertoires (as reported by a later analysis). General study findings and limits: As was reported, the classifier diagnosed cytomegalovirus status with high specificity and sensitivity.

Sequencing used immunoSEQ multiplex PCR; TCRdb keeps in-frame clones, though not all of them. The table records under 100,000 clones, about 96% of them present only once. This CDR3 is built from 17 residues. Germline values: CDR1 SGHTA, CDR2 FQGNSA. J lost 5 bases, V lost 1 base, and 11 bases had no gene match. This clone was detected only once. The antigen is undetermined. The origin of this receptor is a man younger than 35 in good health and CMV-seronegative. The J gene is TRBJ2-5, the V gene TRBV7-2, with 9 bases identical to TRBD1. Sequencing was carried out using PBMCs. The CDR3 DNA reads TGTGCCAGCAGCTTAGGCCCCTGGACAGGGGAGGGTGAGACCCAGTACTTC. This translates into CASSLGPWTGEGETQYF.